A single sample gave rise to the 18 T cell receptor beta chains below, sequenced in a study of blood T cell repertoires in COVID-19 (dated by TCRdb to about 2020). Library preparation used the immunoSEQ multiplex PCR assay. This is the immuneACCESS table as TCRdb keeps it, with only in-frame sequences that have V and J called. A part of the clones is gone; compared with another copy, unresolved V genes explain less than half, and the rest is unexplained. This sample gives around 190,000 clones in total; around 83% of them show up just once. The ten most abundant clones make up 6% to 8% of the sample. Sequences were obtained from peripheral blood. The source of these receptors is a woman in her seventies with COVID-19, enrolled during active disease.

V and J are TRBV7-9 and TRBJ1-6; TRBD1 might be the D (6 bases). V lost 5 bases to trimming and J lost 4 bases, with 18 bases between them. This CDR3 spans 17 amino acids. From germline, CDR1 is SEHNR and CDR2 FQNEAQ (reference sequence). The CDR3 here is CASSPWGGAEYNSPLHF. CDR3 in DNA: TGTGCCAGCAGCCCTTGGGGGGGCGCGGAGTATAATTCACCCCTCCACTTT.

J is TRBJ1-1 and V is TRBV19; no clear D gene. V was shortened by 5 bases and J by 1 base, with 11 bases between the two germline ends. The CDR3 is 14 amino acids. From germline, CDR1 is LNHDA and CDR2 SQIVND (reference sequence). In DNA, the CDR3 is TGTGCCAGTAGTCAATGGACTGGGAACACTGAAGCTTTCTTT. It yields the protein CASSQWTGNTEAFF.

V is TRBV9 and J is TRBJ1-1; 7 nucleotides align to TRBD1. This CDR3 region has 14 residues. In germline, CDR1 is SGDLS, CDR2 YYNGEE. Unmatched junction bases numbered 8, after V lost 3 bases and J lost 6 bases. This CDR3 reads CASSADRRSSEAFF. The CDR3, as DNA: TGTGCCAGCAGCGCGGACAGGAGGAGCTCTGAAGCTTTCTTT.

The chain couples TRBV5-4 to TRBJ2-3, with 8 positions matching TRBD1. V was pared by 2 bases and J by 5 bases, with 7 bases of the junction left unmatched. Germline V gene data show CDR1 as SGHNT and CDR2 as YYREEE (reference sequence). The CDR3 contains 15 residues. CDR3 DNA: TGTGCCAGCAGCTTCAGGGGGCACGGATTAGATACGCAGTATTTT. Translating it yields CASSFRGHGLDTQYF.

This clone was seen only a few times. The CDR3 region is CSVETTENTEAFF. The CDR3 DNA is TGCAGCGTTGAGACGACAGAGAACACTGAAGCTTTCTTT. The chain has TRBV29-1 and TRBJ1-1, with a tentative D call TRBD1 (5 bases). CDR1 SQVTM and CDR2 ANQGSEA come from the germline V gene. V lost 3 bases, J lost 1 base, and 9 bases lay in between. There are 13 residues in the CDR3.

The chain recombines TRBV28 with TRBJ2-7; 9 bases line up with TRBD2. The CDR3 spans 16 residues. Trimming cost V 5 bases and J 0 bases; bases outside gene matches: 8. Germline CDR1 and CDR2: MDHEN and SYDVKM. CDR3 DNA: TGTGCCAGCAGTCTCTTAGCGGGAGTGCGCTCCTACGAGCAGTACTTC. Its translation: CASSLLAGVRSYEQYF. Using reference TRBV28 and TRBJ2-7 for the parts outside the CDR3, the full variable domain is DVKVTQSSRYLVKRTGEKVFLECVQDMDHENMFWYRQDPGLGLRLIYFSYDVKMKEKGDIPEGYSVSREKKERFSLILESASTNQTSMYLCASSLLAGVRSYEQYFGPGTRLTVT.

CDR3 DNA: TGTGCCAGCAGCCCCGGACTAGGGGCCGCAAATGAGCAGTTCTTC. Translating gives CASSPGLGAANEQFF. V and J are TRBV3-1 (or the pseudogene TRBV3-2) and TRBJ2-1, with 7 bases fitting TRBD2. V shed 4 bases, J shed 7 bases, and the junction held 10 bases outside the gene matches. The CDR3 extends over 15 amino acids. Germline V gene data show CDR1 as LGHDT and CDR2 as YNNKEL (reference sequence).

V is TRBV5-1 and J is TRBJ2-1; TRBD2 is a possible D gene (7 bases). Germline assignment: CDR1 SGHRS and CDR2 YFSETQ. Trimming left V 3 bases short and J 4 bases short, with 14 bases between. CDR3 length: 15 residues. CDR3 loop: CASSYYREGYNEQFF. The CDR3 region has the DNA TGCGCCAGCAGCTACTACAGGGAGGGATACAATGAGCAGTTCTTC.

Here the CDR3 DNA reads TGCGCCAGCAGCTCCACCGGGACAGGACTCCAAGAGACCCAGTACTTC. This gives the protein CASSSTGTGLQETQYF. The rearrangement joins TRBV5-1 to TRBJ2-5; 8 bases fit TRBD1. Germline V gene lookup returns CDR1 SGHRS and CDR2 YFSETQ. The V segment lost 3 bases and the J segment 1 base; nucleotides outside the gene matches: 8. The CDR3 spans 16 residues.

This clone was counted once. The chain uses TRBV7-2 and TRBJ1-2, with D tentatively TRBD1 (6 bases). CDR3 length: 15 amino acids. The germline gives CDR1 SGHTA, CDR2 FQGNSA. V dropped 1 base and J dropped 4 bases, with 13 bases sitting between them. The CDR3: CASSLGPGDPYGYTF. The CDR3 DNA reads TGTGCCAGCAGCTTAGGGCCAGGGGACCCCTATGGCTACACCTTC. The full variable domain, completed using reference TRBV7-2 and TRBJ1-2, is GAGVSQSPSNKVTEKGKDVELRCDPISGHTALYWYRQSLGQGLEFLIYFQGNSAPDKSGLPSDRFSAERTGGSVSTLTIQRTQQEDSAVYLCASSLGPGDPYGYTFGSGTRLTVV.

The V gene is TRBV7-8, the J gene TRBJ1-1; D is unclear. Germline V gene lookup returns CDR1 SGHVS and CDR2 FQNEAQ. Trimming cost V 3 bases and J 3 bases, with 8 bases left between them. The CDR3 consists of 13 residues. This CDR3 is CASSLSSDTEAFF. In nucleotides, the CDR3 is TGTGCCAGCAGCTTGTCGAGTGACACTGAAGCTTTCTTT. Full variable domain (remainder filled in from reference TRBV7-8 and TRBJ1-1): GAGVSQSPRYKVAKRGQDVALRCDPISGHVSLFWYQQALGQGPEFLTYFQNEAQLDKSGLPSDRFFAERPEGSVSTLKIQRTQQEDSAVYLCASSLSSDTEAFFGQGTRLTVV.

The chain recombines TRBV7-2 with TRBJ2-5; TRBD1 agrees at 8 bases. The ends lost 5 bases at V and 1 base at J; junction bases unmatched: 6. CDR1 is SGHTA, CDR2 FQGNSA, per germline. This CDR3 region has 15 residues. CDR3 sequence: CASSRDRGLQETQYF. The DNA of the CDR3 is TGTGCCAGCAGCCGCGACAGGGGACTCCAAGAGACCCAGTACTTC.

This sequence joins TRBV27 and TRBJ2-7; 7 bases agree with TRBD1. Per the germline V gene, CDR1 is MNHEY and CDR2 is SMNVEV (reference sequence). The CDR3 extends over 13 amino acids. The V segment lost 3 bases and the J segment 6 bases; nucleotides outside the gene matches: 5. The CDR3, as DNA: TGTGCCAGCAGTTTTAAGGACAGGAGCGAGCAGTACTTC. Protein sequence: CASSFKDRSEQYF.

The chain recombines TRBV3-1 (or the pseudogene TRBV3-2) with TRBJ2-5; tentative D call: TRBD2 (5 bases). This CDR3 is built from 15 residues. The V gene's germline CDR1 is LGHDT and CDR2 YNNKEL (reference sequence). The germline V and J ends were trimmed by 4 bases and 0 bases, with 12 bases remaining between them. The CDR3 DNA sequence: TGTGCCAGCAGCCCCCAGGTTAGCGACCAAGAGACCCAGTACTTC. Amino acid sequence: CASSPQVSDQETQYF.

This chain links TRBV4-3 with TRBJ2-7, with 9 bases matching TRBD1. Trimming at V came to 1 base and at J to 6 bases, leaving 10 bases not matched to a gene. The CDR3 loop spans 16 amino acids. CDR1 is LGHNA, CDR2 YSLEER, per germline. CDR3 protein: CASSQARTGARGEQYF. Written as DNA, the CDR3 is TGCGCCAGCAGCCAAGCCCGGACAGGGGCGCGGGGCGAGCAGTACTTC.

The chain employs TRBV28 and TRBJ1-6; 12 bases match TRBD1. This CDR3 is built from 15 residues. Germline V gene lookup returns CDR1 MDHEN and CDR2 SYDVKM. Losses at the gene ends were 9 bases for V and 9 bases for J; bases not matched to a gene: 9. In DNA, the CDR3 is TGTGCCAGTACCTGGGACAGGGGGCGAGCTTCACCCCTCCACTTT. Amino acid sequence: CASTWDRGRASPLHF.

This clone was counted only a few times. The identical CDR3 is also encoded by other nucleotide sequences in the sample. The chain combines TRBV20-1 with TRBJ2-1; 11 bases are a match to TRBD2. The J segment lost 4 bases and the V segment lost 6 bases, leaving 5 bases of the junction unmatched. The CDR3 has 14 amino acids. Germline V lookup: CDR1 DFQATT, CDR2 SNEGSKA (reference sequence). This CDR3 reads CSASSGRDYNEQFF. The CDR3 bases are TGCAGTGCCAGTAGCGGGAGGGATTACAATGAGCAGTTCTTC.

The chain combines TRBV7-2 with TRBJ2-1; 7 nucleotides line up with TRBD2. This CDR3 is 14 amino acids long. Germline V gene sequence: CDR1 SGHTA, CDR2 FQGNSA. V shed 5 bases and J 6 bases; nucleotides not matched to a gene: 7. This CDR3 reads CASSLPVAGNEQFF. The CDR3 DNA is TGTGCCAGCAGCCTCCCGGTAGCGGGCAATGAGCAGTTCTTC.